Reported below is one T cell receptor beta chain. Germline lookup yields CDR1 SGHRS and CDR2 YFSETQ. V lost 2 bases to trimming and J lost 4 bases; unmatched junction nucleotides: 4. CDR3 length: 15 amino acids. The sample belongs to a study of blood T cell repertoires in COVID-19. Background on the study: From the United States, Italy and Spain came samples of acute and convalescent COVID-19. PBMCs, B-cell-depleted T cells, or T cells were the source of the cDNA or gDNA that made up the material.

Source study methods: Quantification of nucleated cells was approximated via reference gene primer amplification. Produced via immunoSEQ multiplex PCR; TCRdb's table is partial and in-frame only. V and J calls and clone size are given by that table; D and trimming were obtained from the DNA. Of 150,000 to 200,000 clones detected, roughly 87% appear once; the ten largest clones hold over 3.5%. The sequenced sample consisted of peripheral blood. This clonotype was sampled from a woman aged 55-70 years who had recovered from COVID-19. V is TRBV5-1 and J is TRBJ2-7; 12 bases are a match to TRBD1. CDR3 nucleotides: TGCGCCAGCAGCTTAGGGACAGGGGGCTTGTACGAGCAGTACTTC. Residues: CASSLGTGGLYEQYF.